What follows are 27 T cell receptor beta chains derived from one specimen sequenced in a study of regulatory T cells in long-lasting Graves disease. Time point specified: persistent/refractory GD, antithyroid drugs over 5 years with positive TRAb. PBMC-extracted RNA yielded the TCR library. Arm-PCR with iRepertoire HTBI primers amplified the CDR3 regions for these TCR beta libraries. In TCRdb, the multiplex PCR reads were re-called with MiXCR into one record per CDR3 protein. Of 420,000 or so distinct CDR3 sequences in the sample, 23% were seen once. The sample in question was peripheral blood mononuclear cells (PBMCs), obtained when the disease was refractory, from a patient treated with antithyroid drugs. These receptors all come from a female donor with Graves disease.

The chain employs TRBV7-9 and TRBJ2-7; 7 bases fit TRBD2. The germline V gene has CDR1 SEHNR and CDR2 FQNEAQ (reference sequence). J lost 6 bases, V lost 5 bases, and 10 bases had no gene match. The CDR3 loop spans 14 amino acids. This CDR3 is CASSITGTTGEQYF. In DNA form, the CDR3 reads TGTGCCAGCAGCATAACCGGGACTACAGGCGAGCAGTACTTC.

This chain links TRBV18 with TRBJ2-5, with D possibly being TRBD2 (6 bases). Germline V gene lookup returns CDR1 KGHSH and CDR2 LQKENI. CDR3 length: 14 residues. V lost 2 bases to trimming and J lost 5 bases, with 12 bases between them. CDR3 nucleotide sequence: TGTGCCAGCTCACCAATATCAGGAGGGGAGACCCAGTACTTC. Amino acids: CASSPISGGETQYF.

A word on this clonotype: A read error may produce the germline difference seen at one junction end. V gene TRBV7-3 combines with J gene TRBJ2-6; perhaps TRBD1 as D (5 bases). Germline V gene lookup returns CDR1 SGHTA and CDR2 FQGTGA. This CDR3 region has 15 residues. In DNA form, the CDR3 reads TGTGCCAGCAGCTTTCCGTCCTCTGGGGCCAACGTCCTGATTTTC. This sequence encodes CASSFPSSGANVLIF.

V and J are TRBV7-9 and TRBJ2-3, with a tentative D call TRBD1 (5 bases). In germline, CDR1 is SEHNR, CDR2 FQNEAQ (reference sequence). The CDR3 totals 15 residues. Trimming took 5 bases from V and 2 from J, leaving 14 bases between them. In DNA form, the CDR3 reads TGTGCCAGCAGCCCCCCCCAGGGTGTCACAGATACGCAGTATTTT. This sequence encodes CASSPPQGVTDTQYF.

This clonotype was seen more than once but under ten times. CDR3 nucleotides: TGTGCCAGCCTCCTGCCCTACGAGCAGTACTTC. This encodes CASLLPYEQYF. The chain carries TRBV12-3 or TRBV12-4 and TRBJ2-7; D remains ambiguous. This CDR3 is built from 11 residues. Trimming took off 8 bases at V and 2 bases at J, with 7 bases between the two ends.

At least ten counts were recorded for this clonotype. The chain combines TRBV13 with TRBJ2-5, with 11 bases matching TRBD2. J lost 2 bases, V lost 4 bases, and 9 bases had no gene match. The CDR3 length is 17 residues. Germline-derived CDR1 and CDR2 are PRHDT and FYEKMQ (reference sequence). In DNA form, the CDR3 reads TGTGCCAGCAGCTCGACTAGCGGGGCCCCAAGGCAAGAGACCCAGTACTTC. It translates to CASSSTSGAPRQETQYF.

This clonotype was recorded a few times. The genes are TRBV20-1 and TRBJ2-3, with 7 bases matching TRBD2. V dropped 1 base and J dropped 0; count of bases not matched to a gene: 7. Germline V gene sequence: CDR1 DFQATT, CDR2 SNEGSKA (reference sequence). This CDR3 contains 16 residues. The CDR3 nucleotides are TGCAGTGCTAGAGTCCAGAAGCGGGGAAGCACAGATACGCAGTATTTT. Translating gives CSARVQKRGSTDTQYF.

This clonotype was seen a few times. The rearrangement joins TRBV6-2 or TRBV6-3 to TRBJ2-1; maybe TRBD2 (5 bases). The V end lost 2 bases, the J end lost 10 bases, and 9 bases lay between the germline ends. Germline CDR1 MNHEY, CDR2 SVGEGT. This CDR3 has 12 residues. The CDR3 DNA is TGTGCCAGCAGTTACGAGGACTTCGAGCAGTTCTTC. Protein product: CASSYEDFEQFF.

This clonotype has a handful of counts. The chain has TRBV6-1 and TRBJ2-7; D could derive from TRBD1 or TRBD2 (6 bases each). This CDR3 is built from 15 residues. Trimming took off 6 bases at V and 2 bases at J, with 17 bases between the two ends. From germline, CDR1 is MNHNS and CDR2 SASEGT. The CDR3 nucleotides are TGTGCCAGCAGCAAACAGGGCTCTAGCGCCTACGAGCAGTACTTC. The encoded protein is CASSKQGSSAYEQYF.

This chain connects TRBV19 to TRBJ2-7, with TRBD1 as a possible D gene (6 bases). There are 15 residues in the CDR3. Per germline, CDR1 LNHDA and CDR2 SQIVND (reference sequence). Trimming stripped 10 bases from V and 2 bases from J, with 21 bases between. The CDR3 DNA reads TGTGCCACCTCACTGGTACAGGGAACCCCCTACGAGCAGTACTTC. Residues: CATSLVQGTPYEQYF.

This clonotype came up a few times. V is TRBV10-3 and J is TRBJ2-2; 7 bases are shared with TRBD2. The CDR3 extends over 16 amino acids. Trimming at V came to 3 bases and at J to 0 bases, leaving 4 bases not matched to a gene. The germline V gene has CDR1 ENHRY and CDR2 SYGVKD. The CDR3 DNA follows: TGTGCCATCAGTGAAGGTGCGGGAGCGAACACCGGGGAGCTGTTTTTT. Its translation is CAISEGAGANTGELFF.

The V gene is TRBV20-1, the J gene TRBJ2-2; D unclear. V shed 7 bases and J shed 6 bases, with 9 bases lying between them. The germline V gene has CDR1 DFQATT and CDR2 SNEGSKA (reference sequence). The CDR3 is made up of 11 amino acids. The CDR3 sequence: CSGVVAGELFF. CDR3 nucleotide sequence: TGCAGTGGAGTAGTGGCCGGGGAGCTGTTTTTT.

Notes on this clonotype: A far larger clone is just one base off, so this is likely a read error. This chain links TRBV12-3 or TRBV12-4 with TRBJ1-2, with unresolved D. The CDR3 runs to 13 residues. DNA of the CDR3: TGTGCCAGCAGTTTCTTAGGGAACTATGGCTACGCCTTC. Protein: CASSFLGNYGYAF.

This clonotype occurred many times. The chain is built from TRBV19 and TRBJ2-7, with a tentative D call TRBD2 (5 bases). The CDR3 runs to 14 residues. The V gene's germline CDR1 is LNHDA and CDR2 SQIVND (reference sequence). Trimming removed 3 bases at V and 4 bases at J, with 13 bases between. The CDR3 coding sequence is TGTGCCAGTAGTATCGGGGTCGAGAGATACGAGCAGTACTTC. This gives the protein CASSIGVERYEQYF. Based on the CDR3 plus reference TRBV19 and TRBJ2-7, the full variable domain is DGGITQSPKYLFRKEGQNVTLSCEQNLNHDAMYWYRQDPGQGLRLIYYSQIVNDFQKGDIAEGYSVSREKKESFPLTVTSAQKNPTAFYLCASSIGVERYEQYFGPGTRLTVT.

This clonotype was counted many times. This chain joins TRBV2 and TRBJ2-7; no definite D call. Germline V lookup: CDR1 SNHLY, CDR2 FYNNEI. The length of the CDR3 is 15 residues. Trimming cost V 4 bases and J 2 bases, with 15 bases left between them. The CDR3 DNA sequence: TGTGCCAGCAGTGTTGCGAGCACAAAAACCTACGAGCAGTACTTC. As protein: CASSVASTKTYEQYF.

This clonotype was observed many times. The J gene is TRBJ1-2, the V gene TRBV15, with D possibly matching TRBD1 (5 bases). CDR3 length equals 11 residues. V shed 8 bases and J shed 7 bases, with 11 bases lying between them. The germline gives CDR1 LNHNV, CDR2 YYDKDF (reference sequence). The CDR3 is CATGTGLGYTF. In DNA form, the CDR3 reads TGTGCCACCGGAACGGGGCTTGGCTACACCTTC.

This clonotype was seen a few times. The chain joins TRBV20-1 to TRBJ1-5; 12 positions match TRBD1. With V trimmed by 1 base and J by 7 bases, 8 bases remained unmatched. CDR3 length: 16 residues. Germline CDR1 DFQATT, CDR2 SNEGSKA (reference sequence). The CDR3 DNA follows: TGCAGTGCTAGAGTACCCGGGACAGGGGGCGGGCAGCCCCAGCATTTT. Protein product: CSARVPGTGGGQPQHF.

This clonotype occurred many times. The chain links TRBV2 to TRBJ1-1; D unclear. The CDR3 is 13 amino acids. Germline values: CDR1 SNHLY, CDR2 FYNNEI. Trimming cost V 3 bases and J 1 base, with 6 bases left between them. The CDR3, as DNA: TGTGCCAGCAGTGATGCAGGGAACACTGAAGCTTTCTTT. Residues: CASSDAGNTEAFF.

The CDR3 sequence: CASRTEPGNTIYF. The CDR3 nucleotides read TGTGCCAGTAGGACTGAACCTGGAAACACCATATATTTT. This rearrangement joins TRBV19 to TRBJ1-3; no clear D gene. Trimming left V 6 bases short and J 2 bases short, with 8 bases between. The CDR3 consists of 13 residues. Germline CDR1 and CDR2: LNHDA and SQIVND (reference sequence).

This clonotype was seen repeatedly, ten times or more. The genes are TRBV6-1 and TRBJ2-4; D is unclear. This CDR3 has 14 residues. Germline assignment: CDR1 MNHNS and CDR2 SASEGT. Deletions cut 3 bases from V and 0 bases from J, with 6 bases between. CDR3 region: CASSELVAKNIQYF. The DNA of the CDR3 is TGTGCCAGCAGTGAGCTGGTAGCCAAAAACATTCAGTACTTC.

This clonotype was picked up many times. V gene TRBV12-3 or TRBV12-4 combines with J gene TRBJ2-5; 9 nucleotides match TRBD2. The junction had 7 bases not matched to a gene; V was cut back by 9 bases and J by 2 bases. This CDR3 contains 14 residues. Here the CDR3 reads CASRSGRDQETQYF. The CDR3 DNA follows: TGTGCCAGTCGTAGCGGGAGAGATCAAGAGACCCAGTACTTC.

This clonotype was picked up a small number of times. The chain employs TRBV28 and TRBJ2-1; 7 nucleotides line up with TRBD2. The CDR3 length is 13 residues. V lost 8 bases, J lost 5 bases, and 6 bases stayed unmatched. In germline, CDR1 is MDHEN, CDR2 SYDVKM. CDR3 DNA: TGTGCCAGCGAGGGAGGGCCCCACAATGAGCAGTTCTTC. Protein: CASEGGPHNEQFF.

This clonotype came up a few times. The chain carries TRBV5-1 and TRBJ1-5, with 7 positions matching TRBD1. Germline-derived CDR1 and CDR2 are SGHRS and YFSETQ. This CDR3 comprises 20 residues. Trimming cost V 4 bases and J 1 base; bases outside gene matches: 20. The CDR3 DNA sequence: TGCGCCAGCAGCCGACTGCTCAAGCAGGGCCCAGGGGGGAGCAATCAGCCCCAGCATTTT. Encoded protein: CASSRLLKQGPGGSNQPQHF.

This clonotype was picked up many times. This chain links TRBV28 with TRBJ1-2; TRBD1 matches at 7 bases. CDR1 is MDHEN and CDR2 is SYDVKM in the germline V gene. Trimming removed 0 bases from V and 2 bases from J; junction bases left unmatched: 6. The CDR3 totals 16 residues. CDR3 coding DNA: TGTGCCAGCAGTTTATGGGGAGGGGGCATGAACTATGGCTACACCTTC. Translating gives CASSLWGGGMNYGYTF.

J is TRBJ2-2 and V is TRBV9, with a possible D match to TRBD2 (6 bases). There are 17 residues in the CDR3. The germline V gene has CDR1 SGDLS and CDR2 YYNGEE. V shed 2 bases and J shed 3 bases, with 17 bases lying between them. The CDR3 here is CASSVHGSRSYTGELFF. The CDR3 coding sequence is TGTGCCAGCAGCGTCCACGGGAGTCGAAGTTACACCGGGGAGCTGTTTTTT.

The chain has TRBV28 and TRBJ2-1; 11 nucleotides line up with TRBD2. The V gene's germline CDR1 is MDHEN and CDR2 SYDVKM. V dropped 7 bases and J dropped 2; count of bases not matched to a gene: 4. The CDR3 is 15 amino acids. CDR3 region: CASTLLAGAYNEQFF. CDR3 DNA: TGTGCCAGCACCTTACTAGCGGGGGCCTACAATGAGCAGTTCTTC.

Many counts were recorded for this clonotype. The CDR3 region is CASSSQGQETQYF. The CDR3 nucleotides read TGTGCCAGCAGCTCGCAGGGACAAGAGACCCAGTACTTC. This chain connects TRBV11-1 to TRBJ2-5, with a weak D call TRBD1 (5 bases). CDR3 length: 13 residues. V lost 4 bases and J 2 bases, leaving 8 bases between the germline ends. CDR1 and CDR2 (germline): SGHAT, FQDESV (reference sequence).